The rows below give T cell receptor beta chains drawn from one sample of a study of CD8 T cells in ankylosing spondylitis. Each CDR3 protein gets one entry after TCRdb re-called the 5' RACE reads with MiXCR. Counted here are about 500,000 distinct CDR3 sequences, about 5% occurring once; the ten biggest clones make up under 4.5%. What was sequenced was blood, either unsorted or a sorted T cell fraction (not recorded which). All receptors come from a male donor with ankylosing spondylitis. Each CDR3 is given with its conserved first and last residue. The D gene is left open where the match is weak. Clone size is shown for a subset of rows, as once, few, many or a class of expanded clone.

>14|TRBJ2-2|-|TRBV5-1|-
CASSLRVADGELFF
TGCGCCAGCAGCTTGCGGGTAGCAGACGGGGAGCTGTTTTTT
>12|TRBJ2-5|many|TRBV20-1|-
CSAAWTQETQYF
TGCAGTGCCGCGTGGACCCAAGAGACCCAGTACTTC
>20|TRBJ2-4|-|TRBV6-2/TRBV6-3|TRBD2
CASSYPLEREGIKAKNIQYF
TGTGCCAGCAGCTACCCCTTGGAGCGGGAAGGGATTAAAGCCAAAAACATTCAGTACTTC
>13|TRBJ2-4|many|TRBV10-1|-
CASLDIAKGIQYF
TGCGCCAGTCTGGACATAGCCAAGGGCATTCAGTACTTC
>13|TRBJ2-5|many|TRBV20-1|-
CSASKTGQETQYF
TGCAGTGCTAGTAAAACAGGGCAAGAGACCCAGTACTTC
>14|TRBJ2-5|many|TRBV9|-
CASSPPDPWGSQYF
TGTGCCAGCAGCCCTCCGGATCCCTGGGGGTCCCAGTACTTC
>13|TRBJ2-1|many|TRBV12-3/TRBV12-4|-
CASSFLGANEQFF
TGTGCCAGCAGTTTCTTGGGGGCAAATGAGCAGTTCTTC
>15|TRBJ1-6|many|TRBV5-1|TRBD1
CASSAPGQGWSPLHF
TGCGCCAGCAGCGCACCGGGACAGGGGTGGTCACCCCTCCACTTT
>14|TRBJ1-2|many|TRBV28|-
CASGRGGEGYGYTF
TGTGCCAGCGGCCGGGGGGGCGAAGGCTATGGCTACACCTTC
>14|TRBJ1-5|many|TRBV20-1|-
CSAHGTLSNQPQHF
TGCAGTGCTCATGGGACTTTAAGCAATCAGCCCCAGCATTTT
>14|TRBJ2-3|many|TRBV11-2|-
CASSFRFSTDTQYF
TGTGCCAGCAGCTTCAGGTTTTCCACAGATACGCAGTATTTT
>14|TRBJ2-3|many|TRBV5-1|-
CASSLDVSETTQYF
TGCGCCAGCAGCTTGGATGTCTCGGAAACTACGCAGTATTTT
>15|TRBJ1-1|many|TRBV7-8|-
CASSLARAMNTEAFF
TGTGCCAGCAGCTTAGCCCGGGCCATGAACACTGAAGCTTTCTTT
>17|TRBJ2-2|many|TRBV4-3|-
CASSQGNSAMNTGELFF
TGCGCCAGCAGCCAAGGAAATAGCGCCATGAACACCGGGGAGCTGTTTTTT
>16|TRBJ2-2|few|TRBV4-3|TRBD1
CASSQAGQRNTGELFF
TGCGCCAGCAGCCAAGCGGGACAGCGGAACACCGGGGAGCTGTTTTTT
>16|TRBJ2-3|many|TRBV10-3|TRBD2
CAISDVWGGSTDTQYF
TGTGCCATCAGTGATGTGTGGGGGGGAAGCACAGATACGCAGTATTTT
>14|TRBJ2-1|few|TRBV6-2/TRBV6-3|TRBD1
CASRTEDRGWEQFF
TGTGCCAGCAGAACGGAGGACAGGGGCTGGGAGCAGTTCTTC
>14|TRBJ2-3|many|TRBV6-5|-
CASSYGVATDTQYF
TGTGCCAGCAGTTACGGGGTGGCCACAGATACGCAGTATTTT
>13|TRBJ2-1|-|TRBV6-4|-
CARRGHCYNEQFF
TGTGCCAGGCGGGGACATTGCTACAATGAGCAGTTCTTC
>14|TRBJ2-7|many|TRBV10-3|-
CAISEGEWKYEQYF
TGTGCCATCAGTGAGGGGGAATGGAAGTACGAGCAGTACTTC
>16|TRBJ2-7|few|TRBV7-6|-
CASSPGASGGSYEQYF
TGTGCCAGCAGCCCAGGGGCTAGCGGTGGTTCCTACGAGCAGTACTTC
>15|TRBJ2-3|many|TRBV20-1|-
CSAPSLVVSTDTQYF
TGCAGTGCTCCCAGCTTGGTAGTTAGCACAGATACGCAGTATTTT
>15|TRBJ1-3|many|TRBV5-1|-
CASSPAALTGNTIYF
TGCGCCAGCAGCCCCGCGGCCCTCACTGGAAACACCATATATTTT
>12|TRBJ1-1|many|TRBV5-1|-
CASSFERGEAFF
TGCGCCAGCAGCTTTGAACGAGGTGAAGCTTTCTTT
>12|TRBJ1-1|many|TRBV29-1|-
CSVAPRVTEAFF
TGCAGCGTTGCCCCCCGGGTGACTGAAGCTTTCTTT